This entry concerns a single T cell receptor beta chain. This table comes from immunoSEQ multiplex PCR, and its TCRdb copy is limited to in-frame clones, with some not included. The table lists 95,000 to 100,000 clones, around nine tenths of them singletons, with about 18% in the top ten. The trim removed 1 base at V and 5 bases at J, leaving 10 bases unmatched. Germline lookup yields CDR1 SGHVS and CDR2 FNYEAQ. The CDR3 has 17 amino acids. This sample was included in a study of identifying expanded T cells in peripheral blood. This TCR was recovered from a person aged 18 to 75 in good health. The gene calls are TRBV7-6 and TRBJ2-5, with 10 nucleotides matching TRBD2. Sequencing was done on a sample of blood. The CDR3 nucleotides read TGTGCCAGCAGCTTAGGGGTTAGCGGGGGGCCCCTGGAGACCCAGTACTTC. Translating it yields CASSLGVSGGPLETQYF.